The 18 T cell receptor beta chains given below trace back to one sample, sequenced in a study of early T cells in non-severe SARS-CoV-2 infection. Each CDR3 protein gets one entry after TCRdb re-called the 5' RACE reads with MiXCR. The sample carries about 31,000 distinct CDR3 sequences, 5.8% recorded once. Sequencing was performed on whole blood. Every receptor here comes from an adult who was a healthcare worker with PCR-confirmed SARS-CoV-2 infection or an uninfected control (not recorded which).

This clonotype was observed many times. This chain links TRBV10-1 with TRBJ2-2; 8 bases map to TRBD1. J was trimmed by 2 bases and V by 7 bases; bases with no gene match: 15. This CDR3 is 18 amino acids long. CDR1 WNHNN and CDR2 SYGVQD come from the germline V gene (reference sequence). DNA of the CDR3: TGCGCCAGCACCCCGTCCCGGGACAGGAATAATAACACCGGGGAGCTGTTTTTT. It translates to CASTPSRDRNNNTGELFF.

This clonotype was recorded at least ten times. This chain uses TRBV18 with TRBJ2-7, with 9 nucleotides matching TRBD1. Per the germline V gene, CDR1 is KGHSH and CDR2 is LQKENI. V dropped 3 bases and J dropped 2; count of bases not matched to a gene: 11. There are 17 residues in the CDR3. The chain's CDR3 is CASSPTLTGQGTYEQYF. In DNA form, the CDR3 reads TGTGCCAGCTCACCTACCCTGACGGGACAGGGTACCTACGAGCAGTACTTC.

This clonotype was seen repeatedly, ten times or more. The V gene is TRBV3-1, the J gene TRBJ2-1; unclear D gene. Trimming left V 4 bases short and J 7 bases short, with 8 bases between. Per germline, CDR1 LGHDT and CDR2 YNNKEL (reference sequence). CDR3 length equals 12 residues. The CDR3 sequence is CASSRVENEQFF. CDR3 bases: TGTGCCAGCAGCCGCGTGGAGAATGAGCAGTTCTTC.

This clonotype has only one observation. The junction differs from germline at one of its ends, possibly a read error. This CDR3 reads CASSLLDTGGEQFF. As DNA, the CDR3 is TGTGCTAGCAGCTTATTAGACACAGGAGGTGAGCAGTTCTTC. V and J are TRBV7-7 and TRBJ2-1; D is tentatively TRBD1 or TRBD2 (5 bases each). This CDR3 comprises 14 residues. Germline values: CDR1 SSHAT, CDR2 FNYEAQ (reference sequence).

This clonotype occurred many times. V and J are TRBV10-3 and TRBJ1-1; D call uncertain. CDR1 ENHRY and CDR2 SYGVKD come from the germline V gene. Trimming pared 0 bases from V and 3 bases from J, leaving 8 bases between. This CDR3 has 14 residues. The CDR3 nucleotides read TGTGCCATCAGTGAGTCGGTCGATGACACTGAAGCTTTCTTT. It specifies CAISESVDDTEAFF.

This clonotype was observed at least ten times. The chain is built from TRBV10-3 and TRBJ2-3; 11 nucleotides agree with TRBD1. The V and J ends lost 9 bases and 5 bases, in that order; junction bases with no gene match: 1. The CDR3 totals 12 residues. CDR1 is ENHRY, CDR2 SYGVKD, per germline. The CDR3 nucleotides are TGTGCCATGGGACAGGGGGTAGATACGCAGTATTTT. Translating gives CAMGQGVDTQYF.

This clonotype was detected ten times or more. The chain links TRBV3-1 to TRBJ2-5; tentatively, D is TRBD1 (6 bases). Germline V gives CDR1 LGHDT, CDR2 YNNKEL (reference sequence). V lost 5 bases to trimming and J lost 2 bases, with 15 bases between them. This CDR3 contains 15 residues. In DNA, the CDR3 is TGTGCCAGCAGCTGGGGCAGGGGCCCACAAGAGACCCAGTACTTC. Its translation is CASSWGRGPQETQYF.

This clonotype was seen repeatedly, ten times or more. The chain uses TRBV18 and TRBJ1-4, with 7 positions matching TRBD1. The length of the CDR3 is 18 residues. Germline-derived CDR1 and CDR2 are KGHSH and LQKENI. The J segment lost 0 bases and the V segment lost 3 bases, leaving 10 bases of the junction unmatched. The CDR3 sequence is CASSPFDRVIATNEKLFF. As DNA, the CDR3 is TGTGCCAGCTCACCCTTCGACAGGGTGATCGCAACTAATGAAAAACTGTTTTTT.

This clonotype has at least ten counts. This chain connects TRBV24-1 to TRBJ2-1; D gene unclear. V dropped 0 bases and J dropped 7 bases, with 6 bases sitting between them. Germline V CDR1 and CDR2: KGHDR, SFDVKD. This CDR3 spans 13 amino acids. In DNA form, the CDR3 reads TGTGCCACCAGTGATTTGCAACATAATGAGCAGTTCTTC. Its translation is CATSDLQHNEQFF.

This clonotype was counted ten times or more. V and J are TRBV20-1 and TRBJ2-2, with D possibly being TRBD1 or TRBD2 (5 bases each). This CDR3 spans 13 amino acids. CDR1 and CDR2 from the germline V gene are DFQATT and SNEGSKA (reference sequence). The V gene lost 3 bases and the J gene lost 4 bases, with 9 bases spanning the gap. CDR3 coding DNA: TGCAGTGCTAGCGGGACGGGCACCGGGGAGCTGTTTTTT. This codes for CSASGTGTGELFF.

This clonotype has at least ten counts. The chain couples TRBV20-1 to TRBJ2-1; 11 positions agree with TRBD2. Germline loops: CDR1 DFQATT, CDR2 SNEGSKA (reference sequence). The CDR3 totals 20 residues. V gave up 1 base and J gave up 5 bases; unmatched junction bases: 19. The CDR3 DNA sequence: TGCAGTGCTAGAGGAAGGGCGCTAGCGGGAGGTCGAGGGGGACACAATGAGCAGTTCTTC. Translated: CSARGRALAGGRGGHNEQFF.

This clonotype was observed many times. The chain recombines TRBV7-7 with TRBJ2-5; possibly TRBD1 or TRBD2 for D (5 bases each). Germline V CDR1 and CDR2: SSHAT, FNYEAQ (reference sequence). CDR3 length: 15 amino acids. Deletions cut 0 bases from V and 3 bases from J, with 11 bases between. The DNA of the CDR3 is TGTGCCAGCAGCTTAGCATCGGGACCCAAAGAGACCCAGTACTTC. This translates into CASSLASGPKETQYF.

This clonotype was picked up many times. The chain joins TRBV7-9 to TRBJ1-5; 9 bases line up with TRBD1. This CDR3 spans 19 amino acids. Germline loops: CDR1 SEHNR, CDR2 FQNEAQ (reference sequence). Germline trimming cut 6 bases from V and 4 bases from J; bases unmatched to any gene: 19. The CDR3 protein is CASRLESPGQGRKNQPQHF. CDR3 bases: TGTGCCAGCAGACTAGAATCCCCGGGACAGGGCCGGAAAAATCAGCCCCAGCATTTT. The full variable domain, rest sourced from reference TRBV7-9 and TRBJ1-5, is DTGVSQNPRHKITKRGQNVTFRCDPISEHNRLYWYRQTLGQGPEFLTYFQNEAQLEKSRLLSDRFSAERPKGSFSTLEIQRTEQGDSAMYLCASRLESPGQGRKNQPQHFGDGTRLSIL.

This clonotype was counted many times. The chain recombines TRBV28 with TRBJ1-4; 7 nucleotides line up with TRBD1. The CDR3 runs 13 residues. Germline CDR1 and CDR2: MDHEN and SYDVKM. Trimming cost V 6 bases and J 6 bases; bases outside gene matches: 4. The CDR3 region has the DNA TGTGCCAGCAGACAGGGGAGTGATGAAAAACTGTTTTTT. This gives the protein CASRQGSDEKLFF.

This clonotype appeared many times. The chain carries TRBV5-1 and TRBJ2-2; 12 bases map to TRBD2. Germline V gene data show CDR1 as SGHRS and CDR2 as YFSETQ. J lost 3 bases, V lost 3 bases, and 9 bases had no gene match. CDR3 length equals 18 residues. CDR3: CASSSLTSGRGHTGELFF. CDR3 nucleotide sequence: TGCGCCAGCAGCTCTCTGACTAGCGGGAGAGGGCACACCGGGGAGCTGTTTTTT.

The chain combines TRBV19 with TRBJ1-2; 7 nucleotides agree with TRBD1. V gave up 4 bases and J gave up 3 bases; unmatched junction bases: 2. The CDR3 is made up of 13 amino acids. Germline V gene lookup returns CDR1 LNHDA and CDR2 SQIVND (reference sequence). The CDR3 coding sequence is TGTGCCAGTAGTAAAGGACAGGACTATGGCTACACCTTC. This codes for CASSKGQDYGYTF.

The chain is built from TRBV5-1 and TRBJ2-6; perhaps TRBD1 as D (5 bases). V was shortened by 2 bases and J by 4 bases, with 16 bases between the two germline ends. The CDR3 totals 17 residues. Germline CDR1 SGHRS, CDR2 YFSETQ. The CDR3 is CASSFWGVGPGANVLTF. CDR3 bases: TGCGCCAGCAGCTTCTGGGGCGTAGGGCCAGGGGCCAACGTCCTGACTTTC.

This clonotype was seen more than once but under ten times. CDR3 bases: TGTGCCAGCAGCCTCCCCGGCGGGGGGGCCACCTACAATGAGCAGTTCTTC. Translation: CASSLPGGGATYNEQFF. The J gene is TRBJ2-1, the V gene TRBV7-2; 9 bases line up with TRBD2. V dropped 5 bases and J dropped 2; count of bases not matched to a gene: 10. The CDR3 is 17 residues long. Germline CDR1 is SGHTA and CDR2 is FQGNSA.